What follows describes a single T cell receptor (beta chain). The target of this receptor is not known. No per-base quality is available; no much larger clone lies one base away. The data belong to a study of blood T cell repertoires in COVID-19 (dated by TCRdb to about 2020). General notes on the study: Samples covering the acute and convalescent phases of COVID-19 were provided by collaborators in the United States, Italy and Spain. The prospective study material was composed of cDNA or gDNA derived from T cells, B-cell-depleted T cells, or PBMCs. Subjects who had been exposed to COVID-19, were actively infected with it, or had recovered from it provided the deeply sampled blood TCRbeta repertoires that made up the dataset. The repertoires were released in a freely available public database meant as a resource for research on the immune response to SARS-CoV-2. Samples were obtained from the ongoing ImmuneRACE study (first 160 participants) and from about 1,300 subjects provided by 6 global collaborators. Nearly every sample came with metadata listing a de-identified subject ID, COVID-19 status, age in years and sex. Where available, HLA class I and class II types were obtained from metadata supplied by the sample provider rather than from assay-based typing.

CDR1 and CDR2 are drawn from the germline V gene: SGHDN, FVKESK. V loses 0 bases of germline sequence and J loses 5 bases, and the interval between the two ends is 10 bases. The CDR3 holds 14 amino acids from the cysteine to the phenylalanine. Only the CDR3 region is kept as DNA, spanning 42 bases read in frame from base 1. Participants in the prospective study were enrolled through a virtual design, were aged about 18 to 90 years, and lived in 24 United States geographic areas. In the prospective study, participants were assigned to cohorts based on the clinical history participants reported in a screening survey and a study questionnaire. ImmuneRACE Cohort 3 recovered participants were defined by two consecutive negative NP/OP PCR tests, healthcare professional clearance, or symptom resolution. In the prospective study, whole blood, serum and a nasopharyngeal or oropharyngeal swab were collected from each participant by mobile phlebotomists. Prospective study participants could optionally give additional blood draws and questionnaires over an approximately 2-month period. Blood samples from the prospective study were shipped frozen or at room temperature prior to DNA extraction.

The full study reports these points: Clinical and demographic metadata were provided uncurated, with the amount varying by source and participant.

The immunoSEQ Assay, a bias-controlled multiplex PCR, was used to amplify TCRbeta CDR3 regions from genomic DNA. Per the original workflow: Within the assay, amplification of reference gene primers was used to estimate how many nucleated cells each sample contained. To quantify the absolute abundance of each unique TCRbeta CDR3 rearrangement, sequence reads were collapsed and filtered. For each sample, productive Simpson clonality was calculated by taking the square root of Simpson's diversity index across productive rearrangements. Drawn from immuneACCESS, this table holds only the in-frame rearrangements with V and J called that TCRdb kept. Clones are partly lost; checked studies trace under half to an unresolved V gene and leave the rest unexplained. For V, J and clone size, that table is used; D and trimming come from the DNA. The sample yields 110,000 to 150,000 clones; 85% were counted once. Around 6.2% of the sample is taken by the ten largest.

Sequencing was performed on PBMCs or T cells enriched from blood (not recorded which). The clonotype comes from a woman between 40 and 50 years old who had recovered from COVID-19. In this chain, TRBV14 is recombined with TRBJ2-5; tentative D gene TRBD2, with 5 bases matching. CDR3 sequence: CASSQDLRRETQYF. The nucleotides read TGTGCCAGCAGCCAAGACTTAAGGAGGGAGACCCAGTACTTC.